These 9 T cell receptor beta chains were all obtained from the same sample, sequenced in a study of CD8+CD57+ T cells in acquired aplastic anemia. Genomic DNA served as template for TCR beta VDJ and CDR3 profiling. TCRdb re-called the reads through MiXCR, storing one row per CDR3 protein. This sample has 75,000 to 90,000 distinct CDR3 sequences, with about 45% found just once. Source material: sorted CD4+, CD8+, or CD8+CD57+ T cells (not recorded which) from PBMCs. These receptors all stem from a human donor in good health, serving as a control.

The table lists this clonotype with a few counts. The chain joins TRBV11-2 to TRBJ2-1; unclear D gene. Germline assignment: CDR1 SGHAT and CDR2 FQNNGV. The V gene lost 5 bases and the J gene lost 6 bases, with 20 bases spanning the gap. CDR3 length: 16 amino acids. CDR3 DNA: TGTGCCAGCAGCGACTGGACCGACGCTGCCGGCAATGAGCAGTTCTTC. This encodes CASSDWTDAAGNEQFF.

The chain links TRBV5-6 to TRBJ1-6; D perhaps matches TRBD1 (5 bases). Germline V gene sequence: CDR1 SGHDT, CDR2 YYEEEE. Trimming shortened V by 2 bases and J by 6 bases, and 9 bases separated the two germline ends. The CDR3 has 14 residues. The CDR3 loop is CASSLNGGNSPLHF. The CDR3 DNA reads TGTGCCAGCAGCTTAAACGGGGGTAATTCACCCCTCCACTTT.

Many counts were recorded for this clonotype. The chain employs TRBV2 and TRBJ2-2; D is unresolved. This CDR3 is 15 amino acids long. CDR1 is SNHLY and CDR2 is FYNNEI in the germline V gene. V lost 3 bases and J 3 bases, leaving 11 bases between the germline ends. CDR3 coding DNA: TGTGCCAGCAGTGAGAACAGCCACTACACCGGGGAGCTGTTTTTT. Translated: CASSENSHYTGELFF.

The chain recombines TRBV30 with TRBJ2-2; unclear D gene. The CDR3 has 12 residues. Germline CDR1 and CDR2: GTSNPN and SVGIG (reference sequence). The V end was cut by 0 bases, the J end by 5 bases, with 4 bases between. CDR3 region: CAWSVLTGELFF. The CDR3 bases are TGTGCCTGGAGTGTTCTGACCGGGGAGCTGTTTTTT.

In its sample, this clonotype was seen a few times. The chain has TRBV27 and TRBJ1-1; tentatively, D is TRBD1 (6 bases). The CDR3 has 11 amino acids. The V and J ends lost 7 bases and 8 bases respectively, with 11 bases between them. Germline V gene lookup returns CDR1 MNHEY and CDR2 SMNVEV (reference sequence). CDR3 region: CASKTGLEAFF. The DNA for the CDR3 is TGTGCCAGCAAAACAGGGCTCGAAGCTTTCTTT.

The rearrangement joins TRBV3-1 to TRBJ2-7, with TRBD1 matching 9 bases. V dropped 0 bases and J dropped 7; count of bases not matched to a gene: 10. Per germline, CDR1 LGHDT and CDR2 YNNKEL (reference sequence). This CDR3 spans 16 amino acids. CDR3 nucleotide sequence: TGTGCCAGCAGCCAAGATTTCGGGACAGGGAAAAAGGAGCAGTACTTC. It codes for CASSQDFGTGKKEQYF.

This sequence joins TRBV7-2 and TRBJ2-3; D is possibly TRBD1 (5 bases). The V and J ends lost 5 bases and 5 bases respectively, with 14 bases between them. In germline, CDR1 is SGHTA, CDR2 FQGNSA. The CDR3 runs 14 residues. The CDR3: CASSPGAVLDTQYF. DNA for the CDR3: TGTGCCAGCAGCCCTGGGGCGGTACTAGATACGCAGTATTTT.

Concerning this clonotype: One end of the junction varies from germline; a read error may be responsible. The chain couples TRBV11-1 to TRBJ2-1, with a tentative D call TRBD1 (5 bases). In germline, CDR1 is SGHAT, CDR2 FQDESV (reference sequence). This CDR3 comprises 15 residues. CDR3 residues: CASSLVGHQNNEQSF. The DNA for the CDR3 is TGTGCCAGCAGCTTAGTAGGACATCAGAACAATGAGCAGTCCTTC.

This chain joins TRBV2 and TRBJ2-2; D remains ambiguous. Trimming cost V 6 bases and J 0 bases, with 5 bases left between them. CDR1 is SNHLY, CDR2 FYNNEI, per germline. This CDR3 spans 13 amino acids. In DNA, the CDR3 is TGTGCCAGCAGGGTACCGAACACCGGGGAGCTGTTTTTT. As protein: CASRVPNTGELFF. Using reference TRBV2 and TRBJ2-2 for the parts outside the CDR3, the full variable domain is EPEVTQTPSHQVTQMGQEVILRCVPISNHLYFYWYRQILGQKVEFLVSFYNNEISEKSEIFDDQFSVERPDGSNFTLKIRSTKLEDSAMYFCASRVPNTGELFFGEGSRLTVL.